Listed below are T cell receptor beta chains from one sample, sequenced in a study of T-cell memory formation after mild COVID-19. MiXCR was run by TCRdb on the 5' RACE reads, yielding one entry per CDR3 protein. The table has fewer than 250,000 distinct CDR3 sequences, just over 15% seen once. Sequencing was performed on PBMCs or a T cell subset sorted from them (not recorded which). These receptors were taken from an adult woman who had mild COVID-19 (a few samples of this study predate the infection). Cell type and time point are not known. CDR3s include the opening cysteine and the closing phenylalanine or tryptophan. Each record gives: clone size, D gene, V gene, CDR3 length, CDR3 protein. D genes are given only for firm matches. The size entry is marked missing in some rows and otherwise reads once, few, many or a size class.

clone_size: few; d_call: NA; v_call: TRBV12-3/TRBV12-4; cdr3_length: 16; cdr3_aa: CASSLRGGQGSDTQYF
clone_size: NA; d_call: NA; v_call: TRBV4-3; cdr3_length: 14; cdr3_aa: CASSQGRGRGIQYF
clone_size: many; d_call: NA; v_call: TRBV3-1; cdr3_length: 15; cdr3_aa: CASSQVGGRVDTQYF
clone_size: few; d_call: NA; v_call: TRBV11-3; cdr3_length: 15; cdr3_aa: CASSPQGGSAYEQYF
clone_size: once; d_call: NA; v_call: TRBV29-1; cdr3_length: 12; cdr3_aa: CSVGGTPYGYTF
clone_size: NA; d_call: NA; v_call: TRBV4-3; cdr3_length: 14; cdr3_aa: CASSQDQARGGYTF
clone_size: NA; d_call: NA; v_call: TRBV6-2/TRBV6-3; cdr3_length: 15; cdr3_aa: CASSYDAHSNYGYTF
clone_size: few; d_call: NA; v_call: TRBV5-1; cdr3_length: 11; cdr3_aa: CASRTSYEQYF
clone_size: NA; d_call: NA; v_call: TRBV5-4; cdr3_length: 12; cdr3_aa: CASSGVFNEQFF
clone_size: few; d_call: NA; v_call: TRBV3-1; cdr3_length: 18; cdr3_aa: CASSGLRTDLFGANVLTF
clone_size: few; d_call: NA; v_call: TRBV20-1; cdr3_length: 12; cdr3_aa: CSARRGGEKLFF
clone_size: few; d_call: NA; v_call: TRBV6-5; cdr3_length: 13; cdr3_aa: CAPHRTINQPQHF
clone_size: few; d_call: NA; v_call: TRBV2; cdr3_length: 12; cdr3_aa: CASSRVGNEQFF
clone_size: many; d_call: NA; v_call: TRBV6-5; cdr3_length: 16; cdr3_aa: CASSPAGGGAGDTQYF
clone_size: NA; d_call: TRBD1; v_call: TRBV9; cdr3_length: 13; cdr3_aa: CASSATGVTEAFF
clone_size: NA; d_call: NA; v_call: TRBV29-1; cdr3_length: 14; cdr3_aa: CSVAGTNGDQPQHF
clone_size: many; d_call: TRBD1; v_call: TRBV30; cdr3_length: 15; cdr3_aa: CAWRLVSGGTGELFF
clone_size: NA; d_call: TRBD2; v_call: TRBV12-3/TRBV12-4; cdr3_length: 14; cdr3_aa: CASGRLAGNYEQYF
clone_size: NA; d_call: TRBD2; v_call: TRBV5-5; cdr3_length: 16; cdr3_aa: CASSLGGTSVYNEQFF
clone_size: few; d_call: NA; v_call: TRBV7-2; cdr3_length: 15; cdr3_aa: CASSRSGTVNTEAFF
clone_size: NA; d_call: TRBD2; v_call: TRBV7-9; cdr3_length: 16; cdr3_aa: CASSLVLAGGTDTQYF
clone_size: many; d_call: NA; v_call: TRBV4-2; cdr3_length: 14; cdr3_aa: CASSQVRTEGHGDF
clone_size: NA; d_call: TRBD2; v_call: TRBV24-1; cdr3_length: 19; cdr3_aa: CATSDYPLAGGTNTGELFF
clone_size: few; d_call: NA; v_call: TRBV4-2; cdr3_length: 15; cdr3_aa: CASSQDIGPLETQYF
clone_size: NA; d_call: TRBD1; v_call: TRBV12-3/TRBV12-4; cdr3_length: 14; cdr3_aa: CASRGQGNNQPQHF
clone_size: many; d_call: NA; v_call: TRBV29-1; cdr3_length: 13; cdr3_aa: CSVGGGGGQPQHF
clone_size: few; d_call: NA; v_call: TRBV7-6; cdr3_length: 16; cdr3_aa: CASSLGPGVAENIQYF
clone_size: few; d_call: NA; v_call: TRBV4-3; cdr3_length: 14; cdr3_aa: CASSQGSAGDGYTF
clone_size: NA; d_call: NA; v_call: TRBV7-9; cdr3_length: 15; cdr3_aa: CASSLVGGRSYEQYF
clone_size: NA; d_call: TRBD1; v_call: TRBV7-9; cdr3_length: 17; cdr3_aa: CASSPGTGDGSNQPQHF
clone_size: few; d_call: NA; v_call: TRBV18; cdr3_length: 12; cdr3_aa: CASSPTVNIQYF
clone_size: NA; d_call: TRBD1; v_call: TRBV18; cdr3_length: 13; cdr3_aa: CASSQKDRGFQFF
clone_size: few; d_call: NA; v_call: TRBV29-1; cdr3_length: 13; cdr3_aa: CSGLSPSIGGQYF
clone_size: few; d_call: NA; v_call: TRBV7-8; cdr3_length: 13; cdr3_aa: CASRPSAAGEQYF
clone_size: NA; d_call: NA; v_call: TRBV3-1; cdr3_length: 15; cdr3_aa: CASSQDGLSTDTQYF
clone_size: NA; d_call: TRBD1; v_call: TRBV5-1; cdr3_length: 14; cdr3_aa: CASSLGDRPYGYTF
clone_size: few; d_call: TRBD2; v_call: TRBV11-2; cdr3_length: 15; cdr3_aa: CANRPLAGWPNEQFF
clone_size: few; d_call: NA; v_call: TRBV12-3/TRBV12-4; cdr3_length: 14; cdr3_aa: CASRHAGATDTQYF
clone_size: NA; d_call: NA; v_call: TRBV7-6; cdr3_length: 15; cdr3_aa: CASSSGTHSNLEQYF
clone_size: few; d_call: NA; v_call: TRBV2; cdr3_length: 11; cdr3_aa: CASTMRETQYF
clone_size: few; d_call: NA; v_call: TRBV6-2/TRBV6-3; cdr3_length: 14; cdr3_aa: CASSYALTYNEQFF
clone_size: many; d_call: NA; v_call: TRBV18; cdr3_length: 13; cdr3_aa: CASSPSQNTEAFF
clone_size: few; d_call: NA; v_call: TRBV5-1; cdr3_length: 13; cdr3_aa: CASRGGPYNEQFF
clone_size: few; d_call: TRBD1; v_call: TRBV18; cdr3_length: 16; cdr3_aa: CASSARQGMGTYEQYF